Here is one T cell receptor (beta chain) with its context. This entry comes from a study of T-cell reconstitution after alpha-beta-depleted transplantation in children. V gave up 6 bases and J gave up 1 base; unmatched junction bases: 7. The CDR3 is 15 amino acids. Germline assignment: CDR1 SGHDN and CDR2 FVKESK. TCRbeta library preparation incorporated unique molecular identifiers. TCRdb reanalysed the PCR reads using MiXCR and keeps one entry per CDR3 protein. The table includes some 340,000 distinct CDR3 sequences, about a tenth detected once. This TCR derives from a human donor who donated a stem cell graft to a child with acute lymphoblastic leukemia. This material consisted of PBMCs from the stem cell graft donor, taken from the stem cell graft. The genes are TRBV14 and TRBJ1-1; 8 bases map to TRBD1. The CDR3 bases are TGTGCCAGCAGGATAACAGGGGGGCCGAACACTGAAGCTTTCTTT. This translates into CASRITGGPNTEAFF.